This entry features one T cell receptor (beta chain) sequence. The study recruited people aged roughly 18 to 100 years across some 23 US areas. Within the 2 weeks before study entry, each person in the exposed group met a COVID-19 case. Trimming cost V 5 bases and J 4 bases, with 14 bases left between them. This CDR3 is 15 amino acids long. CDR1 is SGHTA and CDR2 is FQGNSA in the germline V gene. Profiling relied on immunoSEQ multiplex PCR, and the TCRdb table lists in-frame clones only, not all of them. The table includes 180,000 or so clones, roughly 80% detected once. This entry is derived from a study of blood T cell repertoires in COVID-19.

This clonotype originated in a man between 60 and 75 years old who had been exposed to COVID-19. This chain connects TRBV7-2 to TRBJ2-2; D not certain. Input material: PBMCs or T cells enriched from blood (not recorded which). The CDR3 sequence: CASSPPPSSTGELFF. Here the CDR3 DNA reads TGTGCCAGCAGCCCCCCCCCTAGTAGCACCGGGGAGCTGTTTTTT.